The 22 T cell receptor beta chains given below trace back to one sample, sequenced in a study of cytomegalovirus exposure and HLA in healthy donors. The study ran its PCR with 60 Vbeta and 13 Jbeta primers. Some clones are missing from TCRdb's copy, which holds only in-frame ones; the method was immunoSEQ multiplex PCR. The data hold some 150,000 clones, with 65% to 80% observed a single time. Sequenced: PBMCs. All receptors come from a male donor in good health and CMV-seronegative.

V gene TRBV2 combines with J gene TRBJ2-1; possibly TRBD2 for D (7 bases). CDR1 and CDR2 (germline): SNHLY, FYNNEI. There are 15 residues in the CDR3. V lost 4 bases to trimming and J lost 8 bases, with 18 bases between them. As DNA, the CDR3 is TGTGCCAGCAGTGCTTACTGGGGGGGCTCCGATGAGCAGTTCTTC. Translation: CASSAYWGGSDEQFF. The variable domain in full, completed from reference TRBV2 and TRBJ2-1, reads EPEVTQTPSHQVTQMGQEVILRCVPISNHLYFYWYRQILGQKVEFLVSFYNNEISEKSEIFDDQFSVERPDGSNFTLKIRSTKLEDSAMYFCASSAYWGGSDEQFFGPGTRLTVL.

The chain links TRBV9 to TRBJ1-3; D perhaps matches TRBD1 (6 bases). CDR3 size: 14 residues. Germline CDR1 is SGDLS and CDR2 is YYNGEE. Trimming stripped 3 bases from V and 3 bases from J, with 10 bases between. In nucleotides, the CDR3 is TGTGCCAGCAGCGGACAGGTTGATGGAAACACCATATATTTT. It specifies CASSGQVDGNTIYF. The whole variable domain, filled in from reference TRBV9 and TRBJ1-3, reads DSGVTQTPKHLITATGQRVTLRCSPRSGDLSVYWYQQSLDQGLQFLIQYYNGEERAKGNILERFSAQQFPDLHSELNLSSLELGDSALYFCASSGQVDGNTIYFGEGSWLTVV.

V is TRBV2 and J is TRBJ1-5; 9 positions match TRBD1. V was pared by 6 bases and J by 3 bases, with 9 bases of the junction left unmatched. The V gene's germline CDR1 is SNHLY and CDR2 FYNNEI. This CDR3 comprises 16 residues. The CDR3 loop is CASRADRGYINQPQHF. The DNA of the CDR3 is TGTGCCAGCAGAGCGGACAGGGGATATATCAATCAGCCCCAGCATTTT.

This clone came up a few times. V gene TRBV6-1 combines with J gene TRBJ1-6, with 9 positions matching TRBD1. The CDR3 consists of 14 residues. Germline CDR1 MNHNS, CDR2 SASEGT. The V gene end was trimmed by 6 bases and the J gene end by 6 bases; junction bases not matched to a gene: 3. The CDR3 loop is CASRSGQGNSPLHF. CDR3 DNA sequence: TGTGCCAGCAGGTCGGGACAGGGTAATTCACCCCTCCACTTT.

The chain recombines TRBV6-1 with TRBJ2-1, with 9 bases aligning to TRBD2. V trimming: 6 bases; J trimming: 8 bases; junction bases outside the gene matches: 11. CDR1 and CDR2 (germline): MNHNS, SASEGT. This CDR3 spans 15 amino acids. CDR3 amino acids: CASRFGSGSGHEQFF. The DNA for the CDR3 is TGTGCCAGCAGGTTTGGTAGCGGGAGCGGCCATGAGCAGTTCTTC.

This clone was counted between two and nine times. The chain recombines TRBV7-8 with TRBJ1-2; 8 bases map to TRBD1. V lost 5 bases to trimming and J lost 8 bases; unmatched junction nucleotides: 7. From germline, CDR1 is SGHVS and CDR2 FQNEAQ. The CDR3 runs 13 residues. Written as DNA, the CDR3 is TGTGCCAGCAGCACCCGGACAGGGTACGGCTACACCTTC. Translation gives CASSTRTGYGYTF.

The V call is TRBV19, the J call TRBJ2-2; no clear D. Germline values: CDR1 LNHDA, CDR2 SQIVND (reference sequence). This CDR3 region has 15 residues. V lost 5 bases and J 2 bases, leaving 12 bases between the germline ends. This CDR3 is CASSWRILNTGELFF. Written as DNA, the CDR3 is TGTGCCAGTAGTTGGCGGATCCTAAACACCGGGGAGCTGTTTTTT.

V gene TRBV29-1 combines with J gene TRBJ2-6, with a tentative D call TRBD1 (5 bases). Looked up from germline, CDR1 is SQVTM and CDR2 is ANQGSEA. V lost 4 bases and J lost 0, with 10 bases in between. The CDR3 extends over 15 amino acids. In DNA, the CDR3 is TGCAGCGTTGCCGACAGCAACTCTGGGGCCAACGTCCTGACTTTC. Translating gives CSVADSNSGANVLTF.

This clone was recorded a few times. The chain recombines TRBV7-3 with TRBJ2-5; 11 bases fit TRBD1. Germline CDR1 is SGHTA and CDR2 is FQGTGA. The CDR3 spans 16 residues. The trim removed 2 bases at V and 5 bases at J, leaving 7 bases unmatched. CDR3 loop: CASSLEGQGVSETQYF. The CDR3 nucleotides read TGTGCCAGCAGCTTAGAGGGACAGGGGGTGAGCGAGACCCAGTACTTC.

V usage is TRBV4-1 and J usage is TRBJ2-7; 9 nucleotides agree with TRBD1. CDR3 length: 14 amino acids. V shed 0 bases and J 3 bases; nucleotides not matched to a gene: 0. The germline CDR1 and CDR2 sequences are MGHRA and YSYEKL. CDR3 sequence reads: CASSQEGQGYEQYF. CDR3 sequence (DNA): TGCGCCAGCAGCCAAGAGGGACAGGGCTACGAGCAGTACTTC.

V and J are TRBV2 and TRBJ2-1, with TRBD1 identical over 7 bases. Germline values: CDR1 SNHLY, CDR2 FYNNEI. The CDR3 contains 12 residues. V lost 2 bases to trimming and J lost 9 bases; unmatched junction nucleotides: 1. Written as DNA, the CDR3 is TGTGCCAGCAGTGAATGGACAGGTGAGCAGTTCTTC. Protein: CASSEWTGEQFF.

The V and J genes are TRBV6-5 and TRBJ1-1; 7 bases are shared with TRBD1. Trimming took 4 bases from V and 10 from J; bases not matched to a gene: 9. This CDR3 is built from 13 residues. Germline CDR1 MNHEY, CDR2 SVGAGI. The CDR3 DNA is TGTGCCAGCAGTTTAGACAGGGCAAAAAGAGCTTTCTTT. Encoded protein: CASSLDRAKRAFF.

This clone showed up just a few times. This rearrangement joins TRBV19 to TRBJ2-1, with TRBD2 matching over 9 bases. CDR1 is LNHDA, CDR2 SQIVND, per germline (reference sequence). The CDR3 covers 16 residues. V dropped 7 bases and J dropped 0; count of bases not matched to a gene: 7. CDR3 coding DNA: TGTGCCAGTAATGCGGGAGGGCCGAGCTCCTACAATGAGCAGTTCTTC. This gives the protein CASNAGGPSSYNEQFF.

CDR3 loop: CASSIMGQRLSNTEAFF. The CDR3 DNA reads TGTGCCAGTAGTATAATGGGACAGCGATTATCGAACACTGAAGCTTTCTTT. The rearrangement joins TRBV19 to TRBJ1-1, with 7 nucleotides matching TRBD1. This CDR3 spans 17 amino acids. Germline values: CDR1 LNHDA, CDR2 SQIVND (reference sequence). V dropped 2 bases and J dropped 1; count of bases not matched to a gene: 10. Complete variable domain (other parts from reference TRBV19 and TRBJ1-1): DGGITQSPKYLFRKEGQNVTLSCEQNLNHDAMYWYRQDPGQGLRLIYYSQIVNDFQKGDIAEGYSVSREKKESFPLTVTSAQKNPTAFYLCASSIMGQRLSNTEAFFGQGTRLTVV.

The V and J genes are TRBV11-1 and TRBJ1-1; weak D call: TRBD1 (5 bases). Trimming cost V 4 bases and J 1 base, with 10 bases left between them. The CDR3 runs 14 residues. In germline, CDR1 is SGHAT, CDR2 FQDESV (reference sequence). The CDR3 bases are TGTGCCAGCAGCTGGGGCCAACCGAACACTGAAGCTTTCTTT. Translation gives CASSWGQPNTEAFF.

This clone has just a few counts. This chain connects TRBV10-3 to TRBJ2-7; 7 bases line up with TRBD2. Germline V gives CDR1 ENHRY, CDR2 SYGVKD. There are 14 residues in the CDR3. The trim removed 6 bases at V and 1 base at J, leaving 6 bases unmatched. CDR3 nucleotides: TGTGCCATCAGCGCGGGAGCTCTTTCCTACGAGCAGTACTTC. It encodes CAISAGALSYEQYF.

The chain combines TRBV5-1 with TRBJ1-2; TRBD1 aligns across 9 bases. This CDR3 spans 15 amino acids. Germline assignment: CDR1 SGHRS and CDR2 YFSETQ. The junction had 7 bases not matched to a gene; V was cut back by 4 bases and J by 3 bases. This CDR3 is CASSRTTGGDYGYTF. The CDR3, as DNA: TGCGCCAGCAGCCGAACGACAGGGGGGGACTATGGCTACACCTTC.

The chain links TRBV18 to TRBJ2-1, with TRBD2 matching over 10 bases. V lost 0 bases, J lost 7 bases, and 6 bases stayed unmatched. This CDR3 spans 16 amino acids. CDR1 and CDR2 (germline): KGHSH, LQKENI. The CDR3 DNA reads as TGTGCCAGCTCACCACCGGTGGCTAGCGGGAGAAATGAGCAGTTCTTC. This translates into CASSPPVASGRNEQFF.

This chain connects TRBV14 to TRBJ2-5, with TRBD2 matching 9 bases. Per the germline V gene, CDR1 is SGHDN and CDR2 is FVKESK. The CDR3 runs 18 residues. Trimming at V came to 0 bases and at J to 4 bases, leaving 12 bases not matched to a gene. CDR3 DNA sequence: TGTGCCAGCAGCCAAGATAGTCTTCTAGCGGGATTGCGAGAGACCCAGTACTTC. Translating it yields CASSQDSLLAGLRETQYF. Complete variable domain (other parts from reference TRBV14 and TRBJ2-5): EAGVTQFPSHSVIEKGQTVTLRCDPISGHDNLYWYRRVMGKEIKFLLHFVKESKQDESGMPNNRFLAERTGGTYSTLKVQPAELEDSGVYFCASSQDSLLAGLRETQYFGPGTRLLVL.

This chain uses TRBV6-5 with TRBJ2-7; D is possibly TRBD2 (5 bases). The germline CDR1 and CDR2 sequences are MNHEY and SVGAGI. CDR3 length equals 12 residues. V lost 4 bases to trimming and J lost 4 bases, with 8 bases between them. The CDR3 sequence is CASSSGMYEQYF. In DNA form, the CDR3 reads TGTGCCAGCAGTTCGGGGATGTACGAGCAGTACTTC.

The rearrangement links TRBV5-1 to TRBJ1-2; a possible D gene is TRBD1 (6 bases). There are 14 residues in the CDR3. CDR1 and CDR2 (germline): SGHRS, YFSETQ. V was shortened by 6 bases and J by 0 bases, with 12 bases between the two germline ends. CDR3: CASTLQGANYGYTF. The CDR3 coding sequence is TGCGCCAGCACCTTACAGGGAGCTAACTATGGCTACACCTTC.

The chain carries TRBV27 and TRBJ1-5; D is possibly TRBD1 (6 bases). Trimming shortened V by 5 bases and J by 4 bases, and 15 bases separated the two germline ends. There are 15 residues in the CDR3. The V gene's germline CDR1 is MNHEY and CDR2 SMNVEV (reference sequence). CDR3 nucleotides: TGTGCCAGCAGTGAAAACCAAGGACAGAATCAGCCCCAGCATTTT. This encodes CASSENQGQNQPQHF.